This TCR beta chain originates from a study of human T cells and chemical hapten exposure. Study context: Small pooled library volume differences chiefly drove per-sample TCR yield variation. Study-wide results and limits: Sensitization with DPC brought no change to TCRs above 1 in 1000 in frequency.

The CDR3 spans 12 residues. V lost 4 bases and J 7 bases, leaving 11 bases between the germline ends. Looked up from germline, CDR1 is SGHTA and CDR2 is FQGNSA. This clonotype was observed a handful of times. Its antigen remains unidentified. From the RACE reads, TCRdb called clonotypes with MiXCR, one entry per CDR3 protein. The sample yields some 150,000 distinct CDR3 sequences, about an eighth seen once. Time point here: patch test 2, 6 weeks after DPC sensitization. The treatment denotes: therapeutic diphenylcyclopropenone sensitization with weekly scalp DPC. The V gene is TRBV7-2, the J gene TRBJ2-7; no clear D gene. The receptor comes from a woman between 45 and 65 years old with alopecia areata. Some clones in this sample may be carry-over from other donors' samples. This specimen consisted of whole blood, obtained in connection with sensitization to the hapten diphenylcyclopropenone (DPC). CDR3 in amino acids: CASSSGQREQYF. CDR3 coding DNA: TGTGCCAGCAGCTCGGGCCAAAGGGAGCAGTACTTC.